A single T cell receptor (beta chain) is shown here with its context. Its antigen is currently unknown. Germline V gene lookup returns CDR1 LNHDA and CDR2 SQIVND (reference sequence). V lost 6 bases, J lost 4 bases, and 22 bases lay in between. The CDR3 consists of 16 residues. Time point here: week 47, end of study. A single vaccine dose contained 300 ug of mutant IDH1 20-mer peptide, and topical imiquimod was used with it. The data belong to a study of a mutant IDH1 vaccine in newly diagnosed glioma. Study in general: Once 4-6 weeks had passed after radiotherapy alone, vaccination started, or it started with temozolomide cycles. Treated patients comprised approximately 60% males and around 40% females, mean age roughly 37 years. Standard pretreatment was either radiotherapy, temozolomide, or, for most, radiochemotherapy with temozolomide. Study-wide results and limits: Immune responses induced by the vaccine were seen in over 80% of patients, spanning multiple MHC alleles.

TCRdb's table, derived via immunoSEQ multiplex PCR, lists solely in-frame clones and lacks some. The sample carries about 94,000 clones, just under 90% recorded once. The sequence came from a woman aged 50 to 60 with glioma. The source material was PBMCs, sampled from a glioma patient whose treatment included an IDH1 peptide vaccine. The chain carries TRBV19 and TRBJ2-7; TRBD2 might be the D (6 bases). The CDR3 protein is CASSNRFRDLQYEQYF. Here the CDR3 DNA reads TGTGCCAGTAGCAATAGATTTCGGGACTTGCAGTACGAGCAGTACTTC.